Listed here are 8 T cell receptor beta chains from one sample, sequenced in a study of T cells after yellow fever vaccination. TCRdb recomputed calls from the 5' RACE reads with MiXCR, one row per CDR3 protein. The sample consists of approximately 550,000 distinct CDR3 sequences, roughly a fifth of them appearing once. Material: PBMCs, obtained 15 days after the yellow fever booster vaccination. The origin of the receptors is a man aged 25 to 40 who received the YFV17D yellow fever vaccine.

The gene calls are TRBV20-1 and TRBJ2-5; D may correspond to TRBD1 or TRBD2 (5 bases each). The CDR3 has 15 amino acids. CDR1 is DFQATT and CDR2 is SNEGSKA in the germline V gene (reference sequence). CDR3 sequence: CRSTSGAMMWETQYF. The DNA for the CDR3 is TGCAGGTCTACATCCGGGGCCATGATGTGGGAGACCCAGTACTTC.

Only a few counts were recorded for this clonotype. The rearrangement joins TRBV5-4 to TRBJ2-2; 10 bases are a match to TRBD2. With 4 bases clipped from V and 3 bases from J, the junction kept 6 bases outside the gene matches. The CDR3 has 16 residues. The germline V gene has CDR1 SGHNT and CDR2 YYREEE (reference sequence). DNA for the CDR3: TGTGCCAGCAGCCCTAGCGGGAGATTGGACACCGGGGAGCTGTTTTTT. Its translation: CASSPSGRLDTGELFF.

Of note for this clonotype: Its ends do not fully match the called genes, so a read error is possible. The gene calls are TRBV20-1 and TRBJ2-1; 12 nucleotides align to TRBD2. The CDR3 spans 16 residues. Germline V gene lookup returns CDR1 DFQATT and CDR2 SNEGSKA (reference sequence). This CDR3 reads CSATGAGLAGSNELFF. The CDR3 coding sequence is TGCAGTGCTACCGGGGCCGGACTAGCGGGATCTAATGAGCTGTTCTTC.

V gene TRBV4-3 combines with J gene TRBJ1-4; possible D gene TRBD1, 5 bases. The length of the CDR3 is 15 residues. Trimming took 1 base from V and 0 from J, leaving 6 bases between them. Germline-derived CDR1 and CDR2 are LGHNA and YSLEER. The CDR3 DNA follows: TGCGCCAGCAGCCAAGCGGGGGCAACTAATGAAAAACTGTTTTTT. It yields the protein CASSQAGATNEKLFF.

CDR3 sequence (DNA): TGTGCCAGCAGCCGCCGGACGCCCACCTACGAGCAGTACTTC. Its protein product is CASSRRTPTYEQYF. This chain joins TRBV14 and TRBJ2-7; no reliable D call. Germline V gene sequence: CDR1 SGHDN, CDR2 FVKESK. V was trimmed by 4 bases and J by 2 bases, leaving 12 bases between them. CDR3 length: 14 amino acids. The whole variable domain, remainder taken from reference TRBV14 and TRBJ2-7, is EAGVTQFPSHSVIEKGQTVTLRCDPISGHDNLYWYRRVMGKEIKFLLHFVKESKQDESGMPNNRFLAERTGGTYSTLKVQPAELEDSGVYFCASSRRTPTYEQYFGPGTRLTVT.

This clonotype was seen more than once but under ten times. The V call is TRBV30, the J call TRBJ2-1; a weak D match, TRBD2 (5 bases). Trimming removed 4 bases from V and 7 bases from J, with 11 bases in between. Per germline, CDR1 GTSNPN and CDR2 SVGIG (reference sequence). This CDR3 is 12 amino acids long. The CDR3 bases are TGTGCCTGGACTCGGACTGGGAATGAGCAGTTCTTC. Translated: CAWTRTGNEQFF.

The chain links TRBV10-3 to TRBJ2-7; tentatively, D is TRBD1 (5 bases). V was cut by 3 bases and J by 5 bases, with 11 bases left in between. The CDR3 is made up of 13 amino acids. Looked up from germline, CDR1 is ENHRY and CDR2 is SYGVKD. The DNA of the CDR3 is TGTGCCATCAGTGACAGGGCCACCGACGAGCAGTACTTC. This sequence encodes CAISDRATDEQYF.

The CDR3, as DNA: TGTGCCAGCAGCTTAGAGGAAGGAAGAATGAACACTGAAGCTTTCTTT. This sequence encodes CASSLEEGRMNTEAFF. The V and J genes are TRBV7-6 and TRBJ1-1; D gene uncertain. Germline V lookup: CDR1 SGHVS, CDR2 FNYEAQ. The V and J ends lost 1 base and 0 bases respectively, with 12 bases between them. The CDR3 length is 16 residues.